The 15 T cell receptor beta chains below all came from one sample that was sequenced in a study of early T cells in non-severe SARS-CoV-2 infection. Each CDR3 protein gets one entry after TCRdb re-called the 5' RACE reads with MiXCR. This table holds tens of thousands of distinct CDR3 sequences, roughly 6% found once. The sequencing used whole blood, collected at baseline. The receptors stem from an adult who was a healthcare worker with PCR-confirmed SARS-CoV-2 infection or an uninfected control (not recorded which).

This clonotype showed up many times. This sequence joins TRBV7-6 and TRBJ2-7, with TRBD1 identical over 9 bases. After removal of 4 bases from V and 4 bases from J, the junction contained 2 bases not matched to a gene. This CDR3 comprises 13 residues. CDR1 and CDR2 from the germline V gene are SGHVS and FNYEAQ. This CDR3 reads CASSSTGGYEQYF. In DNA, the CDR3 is TGTGCCAGCAGCTCGACAGGGGGGTACGAGCAGTACTTC. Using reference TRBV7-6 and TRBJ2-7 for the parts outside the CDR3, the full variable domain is GAGVSQSPRYKVTKRGQDVALRCDPISGHVSLYWYRQALGQGPEFLTYFNYEAQQDKSGLPNDRFSAERPEGSISTLTIQRTEQRDSAMYRCASSSTGGYEQYFGPGTRLTVT.

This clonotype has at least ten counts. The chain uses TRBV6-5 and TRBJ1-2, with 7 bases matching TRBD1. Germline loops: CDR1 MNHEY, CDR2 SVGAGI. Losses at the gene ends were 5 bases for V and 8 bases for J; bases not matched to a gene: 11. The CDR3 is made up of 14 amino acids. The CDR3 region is CASSKRPDRDGYTF. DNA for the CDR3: TGTGCCAGCAGTAAAAGGCCCGACAGGGACGGCTACACCTTC.

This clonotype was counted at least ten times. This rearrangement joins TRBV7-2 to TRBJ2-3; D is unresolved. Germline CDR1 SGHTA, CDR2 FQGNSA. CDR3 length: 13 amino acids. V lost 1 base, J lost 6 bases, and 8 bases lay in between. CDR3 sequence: CASSLVSGDTQYF. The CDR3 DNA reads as TGTGCCAGCAGCTTAGTTTCCGGCGATACGCAGTATTTT.

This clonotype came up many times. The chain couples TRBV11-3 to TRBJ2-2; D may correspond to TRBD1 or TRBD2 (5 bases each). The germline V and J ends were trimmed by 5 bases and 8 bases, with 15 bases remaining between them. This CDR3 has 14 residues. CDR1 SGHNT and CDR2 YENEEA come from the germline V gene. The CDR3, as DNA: TGTGCCAGCAGCCCACAAGGGACGGCAGGGGAGCTGTTTTTT. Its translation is CASSPQGTAGELFF. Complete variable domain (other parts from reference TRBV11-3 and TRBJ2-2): EAGVVQSPRYKIIEKKQPVAFWCNPISGHNTLYWYLQNLGQGPELLIRYENEEAVDDSQLPKDRFSAERLKGVDSTLKIQPAELGDSAVYLCASSPQGTAGELFFGEGSRLTVL.

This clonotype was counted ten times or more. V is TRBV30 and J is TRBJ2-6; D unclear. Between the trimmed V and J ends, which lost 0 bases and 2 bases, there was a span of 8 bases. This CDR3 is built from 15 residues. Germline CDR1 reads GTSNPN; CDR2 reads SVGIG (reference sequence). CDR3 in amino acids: CAWSVIGAGANVLTF. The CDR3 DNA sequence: TGTGCCTGGAGTGTCATTGGGGCTGGGGCCAACGTCCTGACTTTC. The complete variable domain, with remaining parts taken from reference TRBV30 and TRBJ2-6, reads SQTIHQWPATLVQPVGSPLSLECTVEGTSNPNLYWYRQAAGRGLQLLFYSVGIGQISSEVPQNLSASRPQDRQFILSSKKLLLSDSGFYLCAWSVIGAGANVLTFGAGSRLTVL.

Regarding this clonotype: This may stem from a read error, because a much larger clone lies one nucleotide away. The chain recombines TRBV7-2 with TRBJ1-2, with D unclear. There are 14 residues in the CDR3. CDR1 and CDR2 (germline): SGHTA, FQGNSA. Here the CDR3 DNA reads TGTGTCAGCAGCTTGTCAACGAGGGCCTATGGCTACACCTTC. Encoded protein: CVSSLSTRAYGYTF.

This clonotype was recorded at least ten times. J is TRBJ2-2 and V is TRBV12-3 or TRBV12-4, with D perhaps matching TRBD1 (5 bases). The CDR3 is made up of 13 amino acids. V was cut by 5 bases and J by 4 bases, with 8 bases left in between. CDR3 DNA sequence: TGTGCCAGCAGTCCAGGGATCACCGGGGAGCTGTTTTTT. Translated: CASSPGITGELFF.

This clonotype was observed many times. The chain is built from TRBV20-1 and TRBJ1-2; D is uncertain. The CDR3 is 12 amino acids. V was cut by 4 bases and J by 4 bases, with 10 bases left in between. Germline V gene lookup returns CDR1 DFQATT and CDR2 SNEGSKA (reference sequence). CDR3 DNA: TGCAGTGCTACTACACCCATCTATGGCTACACCTTC. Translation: CSATTPIYGYTF.

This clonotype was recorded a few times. DNA for the CDR3: TGTGCCAGCAGCTCCTCGGGACTAGCGGGACTTGGGGAGCTGTTTTTT. This codes for CASSSSGLAGLGELFF. This rearrangement joins TRBV13 to TRBJ2-2; 13 positions agree with TRBD2. Germline loops: CDR1 PRHDT, CDR2 FYEKMQ (reference sequence). CDR3 length: 16 amino acids. V was pared by 4 bases and J by 8 bases, with 7 bases of the junction left unmatched.

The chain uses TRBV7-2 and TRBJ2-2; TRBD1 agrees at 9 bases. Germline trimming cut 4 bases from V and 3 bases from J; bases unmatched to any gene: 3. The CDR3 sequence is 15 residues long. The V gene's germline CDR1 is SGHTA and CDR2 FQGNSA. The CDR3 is CASSSQGADTGELFF. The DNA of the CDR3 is TGTGCCAGCAGCTCACAGGGGGCGGACACCGGGGAGCTGTTTTTT.

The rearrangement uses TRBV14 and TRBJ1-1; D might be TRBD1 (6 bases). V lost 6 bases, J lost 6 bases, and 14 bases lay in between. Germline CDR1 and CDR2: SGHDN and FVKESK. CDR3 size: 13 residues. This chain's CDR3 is CASRSQGISEAFF. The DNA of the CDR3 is TGTGCCAGCAGATCACAGGGAATCTCTGAAGCTTTCTTT.

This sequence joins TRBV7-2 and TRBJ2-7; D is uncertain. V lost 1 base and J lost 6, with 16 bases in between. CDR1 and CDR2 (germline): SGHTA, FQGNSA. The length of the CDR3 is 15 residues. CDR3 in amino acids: CASSLGPLTSREQYF. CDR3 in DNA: TGTGCCAGCAGCTTAGGGCCCTTGACATCCCGCGAGCAGTACTTC.

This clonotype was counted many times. The CDR3 DNA reads as TGCAGTGCTAGGAAGGGGAATCAGCCCCAGCATTTT. It codes for CSARKGNQPQHF. V gene TRBV20-1 combines with J gene TRBJ1-5, with D perhaps matching TRBD1 (5 bases). The CDR3 contains 12 residues. Trimming took off 3 bases at V and 4 bases at J, with 7 bases between the two ends. CDR1 and CDR2 from the germline V gene are DFQATT and SNEGSKA (reference sequence).

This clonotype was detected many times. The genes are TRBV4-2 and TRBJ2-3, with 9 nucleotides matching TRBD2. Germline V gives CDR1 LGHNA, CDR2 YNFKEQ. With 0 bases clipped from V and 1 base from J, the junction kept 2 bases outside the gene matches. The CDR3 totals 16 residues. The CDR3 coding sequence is TGTGCCAGCAGCCAAGAGAAGCGGGGGGGCACAGATACGCAGTATTTT. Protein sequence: CASSQEKRGGTDTQYF.

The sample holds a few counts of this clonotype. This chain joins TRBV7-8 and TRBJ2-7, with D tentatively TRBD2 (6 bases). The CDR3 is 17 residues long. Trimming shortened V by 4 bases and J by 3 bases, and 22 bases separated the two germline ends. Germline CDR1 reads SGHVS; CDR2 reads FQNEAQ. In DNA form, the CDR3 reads TGTGCCAGCAGCTCCCCACGAGACCGGGACGGGGGCTACGAGCAGTACTTC. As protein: CASSSPRDRDGGYEQYF.